Shown below are 3 T cell receptor beta chains from a single sample sequenced in a study of blood T cell repertoires in COVID-19. Assay used: immunoSEQ multiplex PCR; TCRdb lists only in-frame clones, some missing. The sample records over 150,000 clones, approximately 84% being singletons. The specimen was PBMCs or T cells enriched from blood (not recorded which). Every receptor here comes from a woman aged 45-59 years who had recovered from COVID-19.

The chain couples TRBV6-2 or TRBV6-3 to TRBJ1-2; D may be TRBD1 (6 bases). This CDR3 comprises 15 residues. Looked up from germline, CDR1 is MNHEY and CDR2 is SVGEGT. V was shortened by 4 bases and J by 4 bases, with 16 bases between the two germline ends. The CDR3 DNA follows: TGTGCCAGCAGTTCCGAATACAGGGAGCCCTATGGCTACACCTTC. As protein: CASSSEYREPYGYTF.

The chain employs TRBV21-1 and TRBJ1-5; TRBD1, the table's D call, lacks a check against the DNA. TRBV21-1 is a pseudogene segment. There are 15 residues in the CDR3. CDR3 amino acids: CASSKPAGLNQPQHF. Written as DNA, the CDR3 is TGTGCCAGCAGCAAACCGGCAGGTTTGAATCAGCCCCAGCATTTT.

The chain uses TRBV7-2 and TRBJ2-7, with 7 positions matching TRBD2. Trimming cost V 5 bases and J 0 bases; bases outside gene matches: 10. Germline V gene lookup returns CDR1 SGHTA and CDR2 FQGNSA. The CDR3 sequence is 16 residues long. CDR3 coding DNA: TGTGCCAGCAGCCTTTCGAGCCGCGGGAGCTCCTACGAGCAGTACTTC. Amino acids: CASSLSSRGSSYEQYF.